A single sample is the source of the 12 T cell receptor beta chains below, sequenced in a study of chemoradiotherapy in HPV16-positive cancers. The protocol was immunoSEQ multiplex PCR, while the TCRdb copy is restricted to in-frame clones and leaves out a portion. The table records under 15,000 clones, 70% to 90% of them present only once. Sequencing was performed on blood, taken from a patient who underwent chemoradiotherapy. These receptors originate from a human donor with HPV-associated anogenital cancer.

The chain recombines TRBV5-1 with TRBJ1-4, with unresolved D. V was cut by 4 bases and J by 8 bases, with 12 bases left in between. CDR3 length: 13 residues. CDR1 and CDR2 (germline): SGHRS, YFSETQ. Here the CDR3 DNA reads TGCGCCAGCAGCCGAGGTTTTGGAGAAAAACTGTTTTTT. This encodes CASSRGFGEKLFF.

V gene TRBV29-1 combines with J gene TRBJ2-5, with D possibly matching TRBD2 (7 bases). Trimming shortened V by 7 bases and J by 5 bases, and 14 bases separated the two germline ends. Germline V gene lookup returns CDR1 SQVTM and CDR2 ANQGSEA. CDR3 size: 12 residues. CDR3 loop: CSGEGGAETQYF. The CDR3 nucleotides read TGCAGCGGGGAGGGGGGCGCTGAGACCCAGTACTTC.

V is TRBV2 and J is TRBJ1-4, with TRBD1 matching 9 bases. In germline, CDR1 is SNHLY, CDR2 FYNNEI. V shed 4 bases, J shed 5 bases, and the junction held 5 bases outside the gene matches. CDR3 length: 15 residues. The CDR3 loop is CASSGRGTGNEKLFF. The CDR3 DNA is TGTGCCAGCAGTGGCCGTGGGACAGGGAATGAAAAACTGTTTTTT.

This chain joins TRBV4-2 and TRBJ1-3, with D uncertain. Per germline, CDR1 LGHNA and CDR2 YNFKEQ. Trimming took 3 bases from V and 4 from J, leaving 4 bases between them. The CDR3 has 12 amino acids. The CDR3 coding sequence is TGTGCCAGCAGCCATTGGGGAAACACCATATATTTT. Translating gives CASSHWGNTIYF.

This clone was counted between two and nine times. CDR3 nucleotide sequence: TGTGCCAGCAGCCAGGGATCTAACTATGGCTACACCTTC. This translates into CASSQGSNYGYTF. The rearrangement uses TRBV7-9 and TRBJ1-2; possibly TRBD1 for D (5 bases). The germline V and J ends were trimmed by 5 bases and 0 bases, with 7 bases remaining between them. Germline assignment: CDR1 SEHNR and CDR2 FQNEAQ (reference sequence). The CDR3 runs to 13 residues.

The V gene is TRBV30, the J gene TRBJ1-6; D is unclear. The CDR3 runs to 16 residues. From germline, CDR1 is GTSNPN and CDR2 SVGIG (reference sequence). The V gene lost 2 bases and the J gene lost 4 bases, with 15 bases spanning the gap. The chain's CDR3 is CAWSPPQSLYNSPLHF. DNA for the CDR3: TGTGCCTGGAGTCCTCCCCAGTCGCTTTATAATTCACCCCTCCACTTT.

This clone was seen a handful of times. This chain connects TRBV6-1 to TRBJ2-7; the match to TRBD1 covers 8 bases. J gave up 2 bases and V 6 bases, and 6 bases lay outside the gene matches. This CDR3 spans 14 amino acids. The germline V gene has CDR1 MNHNS and CDR2 SASEGT. The CDR3: CASRQQGGPYEQYV. The CDR3 nucleotides read TGTGCCAGCAGGCAACAGGGGGGTCCCTACGAGCAGTACGTC.

This rearrangement joins TRBV29-1 to TRBJ2-5, with D tentatively TRBD1 (6 bases). CDR1 and CDR2 (germline): SQVTM, ANQGSEA. The CDR3 totals 13 residues. Between the trimmed V and J ends, which lost 4 bases and 7 bases, there was a span of 16 bases. The CDR3 DNA follows: TGCAGCGTTGCTCACAGGGAATATGCGACCCAGTACTTC. Its translation: CSVAHREYATQYF.

CDR3 protein: CASSEQSTDTQYF. CDR3 DNA sequence: TGTGCCAGCAGTGAACAGAGCACAGATACGCAGTATTTT. V and J are TRBV6-1 and TRBJ2-3; D is undetermined. V lost 2 bases and J 0 bases, leaving 3 bases between the germline ends. The CDR3 contains 13 residues. Per germline, CDR1 MNHNS and CDR2 SASEGT.

The rearrangement joins TRBV15 to TRBJ2-7, with D perhaps TRBD2 (5 bases). The germline V and J ends were trimmed by 1 base and 0 bases, with 13 bases remaining between them. Germline V CDR1 and CDR2: LNHNV, YYDKDF (reference sequence). This CDR3 is built from 16 residues. The CDR3: CATSRGIPGSSYEQYF. DNA for the CDR3: TGTGCCACCAGCAGAGGCATACCGGGATCCTCCTACGAGCAGTACTTC.

The rearrangement joins TRBV11-3 to TRBJ1-1, with D possibly being TRBD1 (5 bases). V lost 4 bases and J 7 bases, leaving 10 bases between the germline ends. The germline CDR1 and CDR2 sequences are SGHNT and YENEEA. The CDR3 covers 12 residues. The CDR3 sequence is CASSYRGREAFF. The CDR3 DNA reads as TGTGCCAGCAGCTACCGGGGACGTGAAGCTTTCTTT.

This sequence joins TRBV4-1 and TRBJ2-1; perhaps TRBD2 as D (6 bases). V was cut by 0 bases and J by 7 bases, with 10 bases left in between. The CDR3 extends over 14 amino acids. Germline V gene sequence: CDR1 MGHRA, CDR2 YSYEKL. CDR3 sequence reads: CASSQEDGGNEQFF. The CDR3 DNA is TGCGCCAGCAGCCAAGAAGACGGAGGGAATGAGCAGTTCTTC.